The clone carrying this T cell receptor beta chain was detected only a few times. Its antigen is not identified. Via MiXCR, TCRdb re-called the 5' RACE reads, giving one row per CDR3 protein. The data hold tens of thousands of distinct CDR3 sequences, with roughly 12% observed a single time. The sample is drawn from a study of early T cells in non-severe SARS-CoV-2 infection. Study-wide findings and caveats: VDJdb-based matching was biased toward anti-spike CD8 responses and missed private and CD4 specificities.

The CDR3 is made up of 13 amino acids. Trimming stripped 3 bases from V and 4 bases from J, with 9 bases between. Germline V gives CDR1 DFQATT, CDR2 SNEGSKA (reference sequence). The chain employs TRBV20-1 and TRBJ2-2, with D possibly TRBD2 on 6 matching bases. The specimen comprised whole blood, sampled at baseline. The receptor comes from an adult who was a healthcare worker with PCR-confirmed SARS-CoV-2 infection or an uninfected control (not recorded which). The CDR3, as DNA: TGCAGTGCTAGCGGGAGCGGCACCGGGGAGCTGTTTTTT. Translated, it gives CSASGSGTGELFF.